This T cell receptor (beta chain) was recovered during a study of graft-versus-host responses after intestinal transplantation. The CDR3 contains 14 residues. Germline loops: CDR1 SEHNR, CDR2 FQNEAQ (reference sequence). Unmatched junction bases numbered 6, after V lost 5 bases and J lost 4 bases. Assay: immunoSEQ multiplex PCR; the TCRdb copy retains only in-frame clones and omits some. The sample includes around 67,000 clones, nearly 90% of them seen just once. Details on this clone: Its target is not known.

The rearrangement uses TRBV7-9 and TRBJ1-1; 8 bases map to TRBD1. The TCR was taken from a human donor who was the organ donor for an intestinal transplant. The material was unstimulated CD8+ T cells sorted from spleen or lymph node cells, obtained before transplant. CDR3 sequence: CASSGQGGSTEAFF. In nucleotides, the CDR3 is TGTGCCAGCAGCGGACAGGGAGGTTCCACTGAAGCTTTCTTT.